The clone carrying this T cell receptor (beta chain) was observed many times. The data were taken from a study of Graves' ophthalmopathy and Graves' hyperthyroidism. The CDR3 loop spans 14 amino acids. V lost 8 bases and J 0 bases, leaving 13 bases between the germline ends. Germline CDR1 reads MNHNS; CDR2 reads SASEGT. RNA transcripts yielded amplified TCR beta CDR3 regions. HTBI primers served in a first-round RT-PCR, which a second-round multiplex PCR followed. Using its own MiXCR run on the multiplex PCR reads, TCRdb lists one record per CDR3 protein. The sample contains 620,000 or so distinct CDR3 sequences, 20% to 25% of which appear only once.

The sequence derives from a woman aged 18-29 years with stable Graves' hyperthyroidism. Some clones in this sample may be carry-over from other donors' samples. V and J are TRBV6-1 and TRBJ1-2, with D possibly being TRBD1 (5 bases). The specimen sequenced was peripheral blood. CDR3 amino acids: CASAGTRANYGYTF. In DNA form, the CDR3 reads TGTGCCAGCGCGGGGACCAGAGCTAACTATGGCTACACCTTC.